This T cell receptor (beta chain) appears in the sequencing data of a study of blood T cell repertoires in COVID-19 (dated by TCRdb to the early 2020s). Notes on the research overall: Samples covering the acute and convalescent phases of COVID-19 were provided by collaborators in the United States, Italy and Spain. Where available, HLA class I and class II types were obtained from metadata supplied by the sample provider rather than from assay-based typing. Nearly every sample came with metadata listing a de-identified subject ID, COVID-19 status, age in years and sex. The repertoires were released in a freely available public database intended as a resource for research on the immune response to SARS-CoV-2. Samples came from the ongoing ImmuneRACE study (first 160 participants) plus 1,254 subjects from 6 global collaborators. The material from the prospective study consisted of cDNA or gDNA derived from T cells, B-cell-depleted T cells, or PBMCs. The dataset comprised deeply sampled blood TCRbeta repertoires from subjects exposed to, actively infected with, or recovered from COVID-19. General findings and caveats noted by the study authors: The amount of clinical and demographic metadata varied by source and participant and was provided uncurated.

A note on this clone: Its antigen has not been determined. The record has no base qualities; no much larger clone is one base away.

The immunoSEQ Assay, a bias-controlled multiplex PCR, was used to amplify TCRbeta CDR3 regions from genomic DNA. From the authors' description of their analysis: Nucleated cell counts per sample were estimated from amplification of reference gene primers within the assay. Sequence reads were collapsed and filtered to measure the absolute abundance of every unique TCRbeta CDR3 rearrangement. Productive Simpson clonality was computed per sample as the square root of Simpson's diversity index over productive rearrangements. TCRdb re-hosts the immuneACCESS table, in-frame sequences only. Its copies lack some clones; in the studies checked, an unresolved V gene accounts for under half of them, and the cause for the rest is not known. V and J calls and clone size follow that table, whereas D and trimming were derived from the DNA. The sample table lists tens of thousands of clones, approximately 86% of them with a count of one. Approximately 4.3% of the sample is taken by the ten largest.

Whole blood was collected in K2EDTA tubes by collaborating institutions according to the institutions' own protocols. For TCRbeta analysis, collaborator samples were shipped as frozen whole blood, as isolated PBMCs, or as DNA extracted from either sample type. Taken from cysteine to phenylalanine, the CDR3 has 14 residues. Of the read, only the CDR3 DNA is kept; its 42 bases are in frame from base 1. Sequences were obtained from peripheral blood. The chain is assembled from TRBV21-1 and TRBJ2-7; TRBD2 is the table's D call, not checked against the DNA. TRBV21-1 is deemed a pseudogene. The TCR sequence derives from a man aged 55 to 69 with acute or convalescent COVID-19. The CDR3 has the sequence CASRKGERIYEQYF. The DNA sequence is TGTGCCAGCAGGAAAGGGGAGCGGATCTACGAGCAGTACTTC.